What follows is one TCR beta chain and its context. Its cognate antigen is unknown. Assay used: immunoSEQ multiplex PCR; TCRdb lists only in-frame clones, some missing. The data hold about 23,000 clones, with over 60% observed a single time. Germline values: CDR1 LGHNA, CDR2 YSLEER. The CDR3 covers 18 residues. The V and J ends lost 4 bases and 3 bases, in that order; junction bases with no gene match: 12. This specimen belongs to a study of PD-1 blockade in classical Hodgkin lymphoma. Study-wide context: With a 2-week interval, patients received intravenous nivolumab at 3 mg/kg.

Relapses following autologous stem cell transplantation were seen in all patients, with brentuximab vedotin exposure varying. Study-wide findings and caveats: Baseline diversity in complete responders resembled that of newly diagnosed patients.

This receptor was identified in a human donor with classical Hodgkin lymphoma. The sequences come from peripheral blood mononuclear cells (PBMCs), collected at baseline. V and J are TRBV4-3 and TRBJ2-2; 9 nucleotides align to TRBD2. CDR3 amino acids: CASSLRVPSGDYTGELFF. Written as DNA, the CDR3 is TGCGCCAGCAGCCTCAGGGTCCCTAGCGGGGACTACACCGGGGAGCTGTTTTTT.